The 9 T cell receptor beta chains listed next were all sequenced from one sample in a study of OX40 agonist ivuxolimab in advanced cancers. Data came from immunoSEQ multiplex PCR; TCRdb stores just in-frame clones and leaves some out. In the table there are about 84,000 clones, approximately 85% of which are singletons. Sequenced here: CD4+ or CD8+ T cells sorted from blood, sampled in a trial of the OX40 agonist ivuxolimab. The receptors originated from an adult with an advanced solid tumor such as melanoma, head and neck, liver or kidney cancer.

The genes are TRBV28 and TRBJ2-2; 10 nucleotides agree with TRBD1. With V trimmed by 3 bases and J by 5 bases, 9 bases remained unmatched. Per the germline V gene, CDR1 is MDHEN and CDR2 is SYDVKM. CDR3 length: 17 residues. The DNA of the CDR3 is TGTGCCAGCAGTTTGAGCGTAGGGACAGGGGTAACCGGGGAGCTGTTTTTT. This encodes CASSLSVGTGVTGELFF.

In DNA, the CDR3 is TGTGCCAGCAGTTCCCCGACTTTAACGGCAGACCGACAGCAGTTCTTC. Protein product: CASSSPTLTADRQQFF. This rearrangement joins TRBV28 to TRBJ2-1; D not resolved. The V and J ends lost 4 bases and 11 bases respectively, with 24 bases between them. CDR1 MDHEN and CDR2 SYDVKM come from the germline V gene. The CDR3 has 16 amino acids.

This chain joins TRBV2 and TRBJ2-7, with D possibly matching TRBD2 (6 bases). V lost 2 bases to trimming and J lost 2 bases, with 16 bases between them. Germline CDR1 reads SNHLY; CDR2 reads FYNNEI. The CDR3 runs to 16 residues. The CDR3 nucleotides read TGTGCCAGCAGTGAAAGGGTACCGGGACTTACCTACGAGCAGTACGTC. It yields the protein CASSERVPGLTYEQYV.

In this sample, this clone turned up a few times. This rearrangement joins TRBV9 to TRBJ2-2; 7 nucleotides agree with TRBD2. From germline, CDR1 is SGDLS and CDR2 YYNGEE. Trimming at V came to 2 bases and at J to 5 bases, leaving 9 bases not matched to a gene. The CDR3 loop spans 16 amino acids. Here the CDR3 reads CASSVVSGLRTGELFF. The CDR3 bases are TGTGCCAGCAGCGTTGTTTCGGGACTAAGAACCGGGGAGCTGTTTTTT.

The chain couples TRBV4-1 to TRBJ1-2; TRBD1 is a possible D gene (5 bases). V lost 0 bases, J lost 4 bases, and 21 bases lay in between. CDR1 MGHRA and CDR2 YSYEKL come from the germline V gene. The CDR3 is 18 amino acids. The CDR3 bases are TGCGCCAGCAGCCAAGAAACGGGAGCAGGGAGCGGTGGCTATGGCTACACCTTC. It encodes CASSQETGAGSGGYGYTF.

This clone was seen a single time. The CDR3 sequence: CASSSDIYEQYF. DNA of the CDR3: TGTGCCAGCAGTTCCGACATATACGAGCAGTACTTC. The chain couples TRBV6-6 to TRBJ2-7, with D hard to call. Germline V gene lookup returns CDR1 MNHNY and CDR2 SVGAGI (reference sequence). Trimming took 4 bases from V and 4 from J, leaving 8 bases between them. This CDR3 contains 12 residues.

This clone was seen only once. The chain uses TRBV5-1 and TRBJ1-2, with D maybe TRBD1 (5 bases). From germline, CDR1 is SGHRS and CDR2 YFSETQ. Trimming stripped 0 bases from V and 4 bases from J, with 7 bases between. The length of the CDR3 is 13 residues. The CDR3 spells CASSLEGSYGYTF. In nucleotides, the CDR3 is TGCGCCAGCAGCTTGGAGGGGAGCTATGGCTACACCTTC.

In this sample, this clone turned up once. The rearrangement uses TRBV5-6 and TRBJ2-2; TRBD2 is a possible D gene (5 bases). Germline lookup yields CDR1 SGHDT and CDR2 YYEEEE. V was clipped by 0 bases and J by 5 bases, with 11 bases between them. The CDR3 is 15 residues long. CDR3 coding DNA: TGTGCCAGCAGCTTGGTTCGGGGAGTGACCGGGGAGCTGTTTTTT. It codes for CASSLVRGVTGELFF.

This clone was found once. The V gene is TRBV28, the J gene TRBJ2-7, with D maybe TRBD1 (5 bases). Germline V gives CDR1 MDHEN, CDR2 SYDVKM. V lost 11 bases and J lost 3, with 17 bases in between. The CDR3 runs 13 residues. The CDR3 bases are TGTGCCGCCAGTGGGGCCGGTTACTACGAGCAGTACTTC. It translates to CAASGAGYYEQYF.